This T cell receptor (beta chain) originates from a study of blood T cell repertoires in COVID-19. Whole-study context: The study drew acute and convalescent COVID-19 samples from the United States, Italy and Spain. T cells, B-cell-depleted T cells, or PBMCs provided the cDNA or gDNA that served as material.

Trimming took off 0 bases at V and 1 base at J, with 7 bases between the two ends. This CDR3 has 13 residues. Per germline, CDR1 GTSNPN and CDR2 SVGIG (reference sequence). Original analysis: Nucleated cell number was recorded as an estimate derived from reference gene primer amplification. Data came from immunoSEQ multiplex PCR; TCRdb stores just in-frame clones and leaves some out. V and J calls and clone size follow that table, whereas D and trimming were derived from the DNA. The sample lists a few hundred thousand clones; 70% to 90% were seen once. The count of this clone is one. The chain has TRBV30 and TRBJ2-7; D unresolved. Sequencing input: peripheral blood. This receptor was obtained from a woman aged 18-29 years who had recovered from COVID-19. The CDR3 loop reads CAWSVELSYEQYF. The CDR3 DNA sequence: TGTGCCTGGAGTGTGGAGTTATCCTACGAGCAGTACTTC.